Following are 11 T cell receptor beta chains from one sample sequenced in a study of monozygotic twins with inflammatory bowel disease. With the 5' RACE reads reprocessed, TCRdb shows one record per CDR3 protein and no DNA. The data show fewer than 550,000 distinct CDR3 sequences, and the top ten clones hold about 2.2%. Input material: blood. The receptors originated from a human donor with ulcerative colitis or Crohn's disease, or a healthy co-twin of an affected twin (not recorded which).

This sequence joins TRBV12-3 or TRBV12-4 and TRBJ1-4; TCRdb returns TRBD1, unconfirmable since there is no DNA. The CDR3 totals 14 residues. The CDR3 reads CASRTGGPYEKLFF.

Here the CDR3 reads CASTNIGQGSQPQHF. The rearrangement links TRBV6-2 or TRBV6-3 to TRBJ1-5; absent DNA, TCRdb's TRBD1 call cannot be checked. The CDR3 runs to 15 residues. Per germline, CDR1 MNHEY and CDR2 SVGEGT.

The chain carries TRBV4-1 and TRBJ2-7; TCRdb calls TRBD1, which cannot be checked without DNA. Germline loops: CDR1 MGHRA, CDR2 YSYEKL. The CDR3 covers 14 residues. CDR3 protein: CASSQDGRGSEQYF.

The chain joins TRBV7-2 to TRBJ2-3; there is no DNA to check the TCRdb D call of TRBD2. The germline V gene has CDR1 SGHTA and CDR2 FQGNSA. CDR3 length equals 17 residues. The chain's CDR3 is CASSLRSSGSRTDTQYF.

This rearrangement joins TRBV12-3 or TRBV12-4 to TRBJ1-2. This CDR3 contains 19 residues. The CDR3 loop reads CASSLSLGQSFQWNYGYTF.

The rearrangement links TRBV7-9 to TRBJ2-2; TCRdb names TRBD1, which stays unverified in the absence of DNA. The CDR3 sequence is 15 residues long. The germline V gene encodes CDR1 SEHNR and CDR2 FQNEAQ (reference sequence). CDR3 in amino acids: CASSSMGHLTGELFF.

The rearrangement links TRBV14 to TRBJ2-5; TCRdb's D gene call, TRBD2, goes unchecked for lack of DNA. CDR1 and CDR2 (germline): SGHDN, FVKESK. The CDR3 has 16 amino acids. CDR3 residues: CASSHNLTSGKETRYF.

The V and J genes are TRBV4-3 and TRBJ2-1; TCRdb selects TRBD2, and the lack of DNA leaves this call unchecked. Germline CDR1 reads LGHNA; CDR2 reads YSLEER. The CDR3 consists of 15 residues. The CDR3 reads CASSQAGGPYNEQFF.

CDR3 residues: CSATRQGRSLHF. The chain is built from TRBV20-1 and TRBJ1-6; the D call of TRBD1 rests on TCRdb alone, since no DNA is present to check it. The CDR3 loop spans 12 amino acids. The germline V gene has CDR1 DFQATT and CDR2 SNEGSKA (reference sequence).

CDR3 residues: CASSLERFGTSGANVLTF. This sequence joins TRBV5-1 and TRBJ2-6. The CDR3 runs 18 residues. Germline values: CDR1 SGHRS, CDR2 YFSETQ.

CDR3: CASGTEGGEKLFF. The J gene is TRBJ1-4, the V gene TRBV7-2; there is no DNA to check the TCRdb D call of TRBD1. The CDR3 has 13 amino acids. From germline, CDR1 is SGHTA and CDR2 FQGNSA.